Each of the 3 T cell receptor beta chains below was sequenced from the same sample in a study of cytomegalovirus exposure and HLA in healthy donors. Researchers ran the PCR with 60 Vbeta and 13 Jbeta primers. The data were produced by immunoSEQ multiplex PCR, yet TCRdb's version contains in-frame clones alone and is incomplete. Here the sample spans about 190,000 clones, more than 65% being singletons. Sequenced sample: PBMCs. The receptors come from a woman aged 25 to 45 in good health and CMV-seropositive.

The chain joins TRBV5-1 to TRBJ2-3; TRBD2 agrees at 7 bases. Germline CDR1 SGHRS, CDR2 YFSETQ. The CDR3 length is 13 residues. V shed 3 bases, J shed 4 bases, and the junction held 2 bases outside the gene matches. The CDR3 sequence is CASSWGGADTQYF. The CDR3 nucleotides read TGCGCCAGCAGCTGGGGGGGGGCAGATACGCAGTATTTT.

The chain combines TRBV7-2 with TRBJ2-4; maybe TRBD1 (5 bases). The ends were cut back, 5 bases at V and 2 bases at J, with 19 bases in the middle. The CDR3 is 17 amino acids. In germline, CDR1 is SGHTA, CDR2 FQGNSA. As DNA, the CDR3 is TGTGCCAGCAGCCGGCACCAAGGTCAGGGAACCAAAAACATTCAGTACTTC. Its protein product is CASSRHQGQGTKNIQYF.

In this sample, this clone turned up once. V and J are TRBV28 and TRBJ2-7; 10 bases fit TRBD2. With V trimmed by 1 base and J by 0 bases, 9 bases remained unmatched. The length of the CDR3 is 18 residues. CDR1 and CDR2 (germline): MDHEN, SYDVKM. The CDR3 here is CASSLSPLASGSSYEQYF. As DNA, the CDR3 is TGTGCCAGCAGTTTATCCCCACTGGCTAGCGGGAGCTCCTACGAGCAGTACTTC.